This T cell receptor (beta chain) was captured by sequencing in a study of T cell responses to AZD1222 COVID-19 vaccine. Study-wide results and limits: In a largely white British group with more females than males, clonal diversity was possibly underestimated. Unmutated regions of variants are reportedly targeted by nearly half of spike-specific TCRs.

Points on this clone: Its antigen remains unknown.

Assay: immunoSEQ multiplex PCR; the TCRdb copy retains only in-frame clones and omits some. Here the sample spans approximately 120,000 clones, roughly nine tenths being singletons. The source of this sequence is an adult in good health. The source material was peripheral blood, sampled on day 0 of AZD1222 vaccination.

The CDR3 reads CASRPLKGVRTEAFF. The CDR3 nucleotides are TGTGCCAGCAGGCCGCTGAAGGGTGTGAGGACTGAAGCTTTCTTT. V gene TRBV28 combines with J gene TRBJ1-1; D ambiguous. Trimming took 6 bases from V and 5 from J, leaving 19 bases between them. This CDR3 contains 15 residues. The germline CDR1 and CDR2 sequences are MDHEN and SYDVKM. The whole variable domain, filled in from reference TRBV28 and TRBJ1-1, reads DVKVTQSSRYLVKRTGEKVFLECVQDMDHENMFWYRQDPGLGLRLIYFSYDVKMKEKGDIPEGYSVSREKKERFSLILESASTNQTSMYLCASRPLKGVRTEAFFGQGTRLTVV.